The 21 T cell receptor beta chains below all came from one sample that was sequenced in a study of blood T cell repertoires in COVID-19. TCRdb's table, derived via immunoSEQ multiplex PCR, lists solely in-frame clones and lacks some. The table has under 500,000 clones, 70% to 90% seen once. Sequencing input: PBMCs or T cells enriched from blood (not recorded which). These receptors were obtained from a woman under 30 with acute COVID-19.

Here the CDR3 reads CASSQFLSGELFF. In nucleotides, the CDR3 is TGTGCCAGCAGCCAATTCTTATCCGGGGAGCTGTTTTTT. This chain connects TRBV3-1 (or the pseudogene TRBV3-2) to TRBJ2-2, with D unresolved. The CDR3 sequence is 13 residues long. Between the trimmed V and J ends, which lost 2 bases and 6 bases, there was a span of 7 bases. Germline V gene data show CDR1 as LGHDT and CDR2 as YNNKEL (reference sequence).

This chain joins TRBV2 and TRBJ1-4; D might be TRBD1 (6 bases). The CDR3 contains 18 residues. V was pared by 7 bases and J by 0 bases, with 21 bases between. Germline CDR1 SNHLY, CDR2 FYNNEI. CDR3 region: CASILLTGSLATNEKLFF. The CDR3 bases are TGTGCCAGCATCCTGCTAACAGGGTCACTAGCAACTAATGAAAAACTGTTTTTT.

CDR3 protein: CASSSRGGSTDTQYF. The CDR3 nucleotides are TGTGCCAGCAGCTCGAGGGGGGGGAGCACAGATACGCAGTATTTT. The gene calls are TRBV6-2 or TRBV6-3 and TRBJ2-3; perhaps TRBD2 as D (7 bases). CDR1 and CDR2 from the germline V gene are MNHEY and SVGEGT. This CDR3 is 15 amino acids long. V lost 6 bases and J 0 bases, leaving 13 bases between the germline ends.

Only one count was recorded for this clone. In DNA form, the CDR3 reads TGTGCCAGCAGCTTGCGCAATGAGCAGTTCTTC. Residues: CASSLRNEQFF. This chain joins TRBV7-2 and TRBJ2-1; D is uncertain. The CDR3 loop spans 11 amino acids. Germline CDR1 and CDR2: SGHTA and FQGNSA. The V end lost 3 bases, the J end lost 6 bases, and 3 bases lay between the germline ends.

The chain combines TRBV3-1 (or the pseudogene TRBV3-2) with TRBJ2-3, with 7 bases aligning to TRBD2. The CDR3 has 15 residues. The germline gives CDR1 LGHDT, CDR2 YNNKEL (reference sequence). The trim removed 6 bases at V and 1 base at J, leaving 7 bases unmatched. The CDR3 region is CASRSSGARTDTQYF. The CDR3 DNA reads TGTGCCAGCAGGTCGAGCGGGGCCCGCACAGATACGCAGTATTTT.

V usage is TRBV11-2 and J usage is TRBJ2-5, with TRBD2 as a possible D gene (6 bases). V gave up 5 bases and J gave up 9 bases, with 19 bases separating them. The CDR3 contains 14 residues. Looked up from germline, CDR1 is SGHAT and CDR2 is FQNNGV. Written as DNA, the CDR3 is TGTGCCAGCAGCCCTCTAGCGTATGACAGCGCCCAGTACTTC. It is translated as CASSPLAYDSAQYF.

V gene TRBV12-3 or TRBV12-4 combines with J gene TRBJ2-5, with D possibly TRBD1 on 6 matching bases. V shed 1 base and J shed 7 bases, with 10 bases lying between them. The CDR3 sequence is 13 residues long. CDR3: CASSLGGLRTQYF. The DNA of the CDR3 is TGTGCCAGCAGTTTAGGGGGGCTGAGGACCCAGTACTTC.

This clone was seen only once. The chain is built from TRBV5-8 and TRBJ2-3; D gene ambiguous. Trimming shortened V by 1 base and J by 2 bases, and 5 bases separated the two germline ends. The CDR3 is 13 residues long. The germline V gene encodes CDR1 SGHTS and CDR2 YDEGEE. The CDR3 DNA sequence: TGTGCCAGCAGCTTGATCTACACAGATACGCAGTATTTT. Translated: CASSLIYTDTQYF.

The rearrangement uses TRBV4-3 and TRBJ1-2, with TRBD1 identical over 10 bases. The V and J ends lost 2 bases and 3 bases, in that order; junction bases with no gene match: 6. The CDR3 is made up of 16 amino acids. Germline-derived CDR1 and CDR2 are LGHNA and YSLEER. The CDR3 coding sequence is TGCGCCAGCAGCCAACTAGTCGGACAGGGGGACTATGGCTACACCTTC. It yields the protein CASSQLVGQGDYGYTF.

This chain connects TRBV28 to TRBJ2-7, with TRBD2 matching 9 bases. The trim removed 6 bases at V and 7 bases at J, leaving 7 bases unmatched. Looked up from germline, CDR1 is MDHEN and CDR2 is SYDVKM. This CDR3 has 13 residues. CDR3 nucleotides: TGTGCCAGCAGGACTAGGCTAGCGGGGGAGCAGTACTTC. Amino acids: CASRTRLAGEQYF.

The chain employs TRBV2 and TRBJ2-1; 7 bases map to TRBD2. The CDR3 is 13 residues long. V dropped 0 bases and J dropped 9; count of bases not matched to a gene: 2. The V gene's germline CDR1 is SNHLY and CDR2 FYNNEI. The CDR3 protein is CASSEAASGEQFF. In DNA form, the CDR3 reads TGTGCCAGCAGTGAAGCGGCTAGCGGTGAGCAGTTCTTC.

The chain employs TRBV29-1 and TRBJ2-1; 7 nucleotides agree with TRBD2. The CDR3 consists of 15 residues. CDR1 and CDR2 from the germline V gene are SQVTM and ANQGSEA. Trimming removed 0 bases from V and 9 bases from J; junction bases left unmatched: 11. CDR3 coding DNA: TGCAGCGTTGAAGATGTGGCGGGAGTTGGTGGTGAGCAGTTCTTC. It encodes CSVEDVAGVGGEQFF.

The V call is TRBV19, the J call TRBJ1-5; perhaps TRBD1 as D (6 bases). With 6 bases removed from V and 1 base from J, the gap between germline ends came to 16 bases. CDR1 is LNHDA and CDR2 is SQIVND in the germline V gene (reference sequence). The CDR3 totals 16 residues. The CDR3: CASSPTGRGSNQPQHF. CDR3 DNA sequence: TGTGCCAGTAGCCCTACAGGGAGGGGAAGCAATCAGCCCCAGCATTTT.

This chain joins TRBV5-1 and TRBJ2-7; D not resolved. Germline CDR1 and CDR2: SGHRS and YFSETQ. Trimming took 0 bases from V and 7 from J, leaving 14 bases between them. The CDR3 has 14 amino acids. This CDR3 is CASSLAGQFEEQYF. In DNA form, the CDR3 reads TGCGCCAGCAGCTTGGCGGGTCAGTTTGAGGAGCAGTACTTC.

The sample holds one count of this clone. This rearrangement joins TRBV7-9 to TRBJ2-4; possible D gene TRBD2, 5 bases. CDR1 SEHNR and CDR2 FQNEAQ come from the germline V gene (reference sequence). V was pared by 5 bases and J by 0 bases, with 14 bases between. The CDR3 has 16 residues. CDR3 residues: CASSLREHIAKNIQYF. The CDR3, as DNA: TGTGCCAGCAGCCTGAGGGAACACATAGCCAAAAACATTCAGTACTTC.

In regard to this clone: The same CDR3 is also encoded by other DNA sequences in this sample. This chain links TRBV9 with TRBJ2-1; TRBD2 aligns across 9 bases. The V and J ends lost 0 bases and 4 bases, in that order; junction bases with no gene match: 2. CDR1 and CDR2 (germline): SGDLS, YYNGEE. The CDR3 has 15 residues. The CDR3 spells CASSVGLAAYNEQFF. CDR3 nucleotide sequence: TGTGCCAGCAGCGTAGGACTAGCGGCTTACAATGAGCAGTTCTTC.

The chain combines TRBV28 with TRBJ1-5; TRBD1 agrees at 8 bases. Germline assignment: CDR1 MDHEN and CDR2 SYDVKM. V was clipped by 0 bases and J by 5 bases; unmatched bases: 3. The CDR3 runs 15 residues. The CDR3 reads CASSLWGQVDQPQHF. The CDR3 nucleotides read TGTGCCAGCAGTTTATGGGGACAGGTGGATCAGCCCCAGCATTTT.

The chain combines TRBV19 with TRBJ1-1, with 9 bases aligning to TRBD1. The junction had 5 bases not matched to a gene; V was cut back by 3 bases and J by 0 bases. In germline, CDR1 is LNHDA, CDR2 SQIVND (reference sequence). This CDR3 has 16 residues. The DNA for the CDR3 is TGTGCCAGTAGTATTATAGGACAGGGGATGAACACTGAAGCTTTCTTT. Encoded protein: CASSIIGQGMNTEAFF.

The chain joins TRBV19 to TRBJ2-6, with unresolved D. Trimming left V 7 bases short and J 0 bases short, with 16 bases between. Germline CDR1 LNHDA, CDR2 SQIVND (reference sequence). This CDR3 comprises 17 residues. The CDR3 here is CASIRSPHLSGANVLTF. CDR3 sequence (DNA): TGTGCCAGTATCCGGAGCCCTCACCTCTCTGGGGCCAACGTCCTGACTTTC.

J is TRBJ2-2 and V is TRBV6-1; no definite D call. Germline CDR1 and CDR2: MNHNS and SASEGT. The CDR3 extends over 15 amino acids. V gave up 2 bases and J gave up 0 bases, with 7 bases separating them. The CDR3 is CASSEWSANTGELFF. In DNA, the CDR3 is TGTGCCAGCAGTGAATGGAGCGCGAACACCGGGGAGCTGTTTTTT.

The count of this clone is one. CDR3 residues: CASSQRPGQQMNTEAFF. The DNA for the CDR3 is TGTGCCAGTAGTCAGCGACCGGGACAGCAAATGAACACTGAAGCTTTCTTT. This chain connects TRBV19 to TRBJ1-1, with 7 bases identical to TRBD1. Per germline, CDR1 LNHDA and CDR2 SQIVND (reference sequence). V shed 5 bases, J shed 0 bases, and the junction held 12 bases outside the gene matches. The CDR3 extends over 17 amino acids.